These 9 T cell receptor beta chains originate from one sample sequenced in a study of cytomegalovirus exposure and HLA in healthy donors. The PCR contained 60 Vbeta and 13 Jbeta primers. Using immunoSEQ multiplex PCR, the repertoire was profiled, and TCRdb retains in-frame clones only, with some absent. The table records approximately 90,000 clones, roughly 74% of them present only once. Sequenced material: PBMCs. These receptors all come from a man aged 35 to 55 in good health and CMV-seronegative.

J is TRBJ2-1 and V is TRBV4-2; the match to TRBD2 covers 11 bases. Germline CDR1 is LGHNA and CDR2 is YNFKEQ. With V trimmed by 0 bases and J by 2 bases, 3 bases remained unmatched. CDR3 length: 17 residues. Here the CDR3 reads CASSQDSGGAAYNEQFF. The CDR3 DNA sequence: TGTGCCAGCAGCCAAGATAGCGGGGGGGCCGCCTACAATGAGCAGTTCTTC.

The chain combines TRBV29-1 with TRBJ2-3; a possible D gene is TRBD2 (5 bases). V was trimmed by 5 bases and J by 0 bases, leaving 15 bases between them. The length of the CDR3 is 15 residues. Germline CDR1 and CDR2: SQVTM and ANQGSEA. The CDR3 loop is CSVPPLGVSTDTQYF. DNA of the CDR3: TGCAGCGTTCCCCCCCTCGGGGTTAGCACAGATACGCAGTATTTT.

The V and J genes are TRBV5-1 and TRBJ2-3; 9 positions agree with TRBD2. After removal of 0 bases from V and 6 bases from J, the junction contained 5 bases not matched to a gene. Germline V lookup: CDR1 SGHRS, CDR2 YFSETQ. This CDR3 is built from 15 residues. The DNA for the CDR3 is TGCGCCAGCAGCTTGGGACTAGCGGCCTTCGATACGCAGTATTTT. This codes for CASSLGLAAFDTQYF.

This clone was seen a handful of times. This rearrangement joins TRBV6-5 to TRBJ1-5, with 7 bases fitting TRBD1. Germline CDR1 reads MNHEY; CDR2 reads SVGAGI. The V and J ends lost 5 bases and 1 base, in that order; junction bases with no gene match: 5. The CDR3 totals 15 residues. The CDR3 coding sequence is TGTGCCAGCAGTCCTACAGGGGTAAGCAATCAGCCCCAGCATTTT. This gives the protein CASSPTGVSNQPQHF.

The rearrangement uses TRBV30 and TRBJ1-1; D not resolved. CDR3 length: 11 residues. V dropped 3 bases and J dropped 1 base, with 3 bases sitting between them. In germline, CDR1 is GTSNPN, CDR2 SVGIG (reference sequence). Here the CDR3 DNA reads TGTGCCTGGAGGGCGAACACTGAAGCTTTCTTT. Its protein is CAWRANTEAFF.

This rearrangement joins TRBV7-9 to TRBJ2-1; TRBD1 is a possible D gene (6 bases). Germline lookup yields CDR1 SEHNR and CDR2 FQNEAQ (reference sequence). This CDR3 has 16 residues. V was cut by 5 bases and J by 8 bases, with 22 bases left in between. This CDR3 is CASSPQQGKVGDEQFF. Written as DNA, the CDR3 is TGTGCCAGCAGCCCCCAACAGGGTAAAGTAGGGGATGAGCAGTTCTTC.

Only one count was recorded for this clone. The V and J genes are TRBV20-1 and TRBJ2-7; possible D gene TRBD2, 5 bases. Trimming stripped 6 bases from V and 3 bases from J, with 9 bases between. The CDR3 totals 11 residues. Germline loops: CDR1 DFQATT, CDR2 SNEGSKA (reference sequence). CDR3 sequence reads: CSASRGYEQYF. DNA for the CDR3: TGCAGTGCCTCTCGGGGCTACGAGCAGTACTTC.

This clone was detected once. This chain connects TRBV6-4 to TRBJ1-1, with 8 bases that match TRBD1. Germline CDR1 MRHNA, CDR2 SNTAGT. The length of the CDR3 is 14 residues. Trimming cost V 10 bases and J 3 bases; bases outside gene matches: 10. The CDR3 is CATKEQGADTEAFF. CDR3 nucleotides: TGTGCCACCAAGGAGCAGGGGGCAGACACTGAAGCTTTCTTT.

V and J are TRBV27 and TRBJ1-2; 7 bases map to TRBD1. Germline V gene sequence: CDR1 MNHEY, CDR2 SMNVEV (reference sequence). After removal of 4 bases from V and 0 bases from J, the junction contained 14 bases not matched to a gene. The CDR3 is 18 residues long. The CDR3 region has the DNA TGTGCCAGCAGTTCCCAGAAAACCAGACAGGGTGCTAACTATGGCTACACCTTC. This encodes CASSSQKTRQGANYGYTF.